Listed below are T cell receptor beta chains from one sample, sequenced in a study of molecular identifiers for immune sequencing clone quantification. TCRdb re-analysed the PCR reads in MiXCR, keeping a single row per CDR3 protein. The repertoire includes about half a million distinct CDR3 sequences, 20% to 25% of them detected once, and about 0.8% sits in the top ten. The sample was naive CD8+ T cells from blood, with Jurkat cell RNA spiked in. The receptors were sampled from a human donor in good health. Some libraries in this study had Jurkat cell RNA spiked in. The CDR3 runs from the conserved cysteine through the conserved F or W. Each record gives: V gene, clone size, J gene, D gene, CDR3 DNA, CDR3 protein. D genes are given only for firm matches. The listing skips clone size in some rows; elsewhere it reads once, few, many or a size class.

TRBV3-1	few	TRBJ2-1	.	TGTGCCAGCAGCGGCGAGGCTCGGGGTGTGGCCTACAATGAGCAGTTCTTC	CASSGEARGVAYNEQFF
TRBV6-2/TRBV6-3	few	TRBJ1-1	.	TGTGCCAGCAGTTACGACTCTCAGGGGCGAGGTGAAGCTTTCTTT	CASSYDSQGRGEAFF
TRBV27	.	TRBJ2-7	.	TGTGCCAGCAGTTTGGTGGAGGGCGACGAGCAGTACTTC	CASSLVEGDEQYF
TRBV6-5	many	TRBJ2-5	.	TGTGCCAGCAGCCCCAACCCCCAAGAGACCCAGTACTTC	CASSPNPQETQYF
TRBV2	few	TRBJ1-1	.	TGTGCCGCGCGGATGAACACTGAAGCTTTCTTT	CAARMNTEAFF
TRBV12-3/TRBV12-4	many	TRBJ1-1	TRBD1	TGTGCCAGCAGTTTAGGTTCAGGGGGTCCGAACACTGAAGCTTTCTTT	CASSLGSGGPNTEAFF
TRBV19	.	TRBJ1-3	.	TGTGCCAGTAGTGTGACAGGTACCTCTGGAAACACCATATATTTT	CASSVTGTSGNTIYF
TRBV30	.	TRBJ1-5	.	TGTGCCTGGAGTGTAACAGGAACGGCAGGGGAACAGCCCCAGCATTTT	CAWSVTGTAGEQPQHF
TRBV27	few	TRBJ2-7	TRBD1	TGTGCCACCAAACCCGGGACAGGGGGCTACGAGCAGTACTTC	CATKPGTGGYEQYF
TRBV5-4	many	TRBJ2-5	.	TGTGCCAGCAGCCTGGATGGCATTGCCCAAGAGACCCAGTACTTC	CASSLDGIAQETQYF
TRBV6-5	few	TRBJ1-6	.	TGTGCCAGCAGTTACAGGGGGAATTCACCCCTCCACTTT	CASSYRGNSPLHF
TRBV6-2/TRBV6-3	.	TRBJ2-7	.	TGTGCCAGCAGTTACGGGGAGAGGGACGAGCAGTACTTC	CASSYGERDEQYF
TRBV9	.	TRBJ2-3	.	TGTGCCAGCAGCGCAAGAAGCTTCGAGACGCAGTATTTT	CASSARSFETQYF
TRBV15	.	TRBJ2-7	.	TGTGCCACCAGCAGAGGAGCCTACGAGCAGTACTTC	CATSRGAYEQYF
TRBV20-1	.	TRBJ2-7	.	TGCAGTGCTAAGGAGGGGGGGTCTCCCACCTACGAGCAGTACTTC	CSAKEGGSPTYEQYF
TRBV5-1	.	TRBJ2-5	TRBD2	TGCGCCAGCAGCTGGACTAGCGGGGGGGCCCCCGCAGAGACCCAGTACTTC	CASSWTSGGAPAETQYF
TRBV7-9	many	TRBJ1-5	TRBD1	TGTGCCAGCAGCCCGGGACAGATAAATCAGCCCCAGCATTTT	CASSPGQINQPQHF
TRBV5-5	few	TRBJ1-4	TRBD1	TGTGCCAGCAGCCTTCCCCAGGGGGCCGCGGAAAAACTGTTTTTT	CASSLPQGAAEKLFF
TRBV7-9	.	TRBJ2-2	.	TGTGCCAGCAGCAAGTTACGGGGGGCCGCCGGGGAGCTGTTTTTT	CASSKLRGAAGELFF
TRBV27	few	TRBJ2-7	.	TGTGCCAGCAGTGCGACGGCATCCTACGAGCAGTACTTC	CASSATASYEQYF
TRBV20-1	many	TRBJ2-7	.	TGCAGTGCTAGAGGAGAAATCTCCCCGAGCTCCTACGAGCAGTACTTC	CSARGEISPSSYEQYF
TRBV19	.	TRBJ2-5	.	TGTGCCAGTAGCCCTGGACCCTACGGTGAGGAGACCCAGTACTTC	CASSPGPYGEETQYF
TRBV12-3/TRBV12-4	many	TRBJ2-3	.	TGTGCCAGCAGTTTTTCCGTGCGCGATACGCAGTATTTT	CASSFSVRDTQYF
TRBV11-2	few	TRBJ2-1	.	TGTGCCAGCAGCTTAGGGAGGACAGTCACGTCCTACAATGAGCAGTTCTTC	CASSLGRTVTSYNEQFF
TRBV29-1	many	TRBJ2-2	.	TGCAGCGTTGTTTGGCGCGGAATCAACACCGGGGAGCTGTTTTTT	CSVVWRGINTGELFF
TRBV6-6	few	TRBJ2-1	.	TGTGCCAGCAGTTACCGGCCTAGCGAGAGAGACTACAATGAGCAGTTCTTC	CASSYRPSERDYNEQFF
TRBV18	.	TRBJ2-7	.	TGTGCCAGCTCACCTGAGGATGATTCCTACGAGCAGTACTTC	CASSPEDDSYEQYF
TRBV28	many	TRBJ2-5	.	TGTGCCAGCAGGGGGTGGACCCGGCAGGAGACCCAGTACTTC	CASRGWTRQETQYF